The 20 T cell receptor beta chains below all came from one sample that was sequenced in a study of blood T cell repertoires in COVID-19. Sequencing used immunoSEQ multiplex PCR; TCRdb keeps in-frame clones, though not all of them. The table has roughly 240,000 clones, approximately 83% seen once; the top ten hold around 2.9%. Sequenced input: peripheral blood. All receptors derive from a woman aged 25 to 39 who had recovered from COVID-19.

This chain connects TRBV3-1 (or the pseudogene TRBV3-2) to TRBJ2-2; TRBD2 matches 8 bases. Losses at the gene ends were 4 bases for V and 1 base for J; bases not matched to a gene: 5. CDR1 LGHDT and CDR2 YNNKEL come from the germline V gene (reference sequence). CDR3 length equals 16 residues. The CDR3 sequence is CASSRASGGNTGELFF. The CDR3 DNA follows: TGTGCCAGCAGCCGCGCAAGCGGGGGGAACACCGGGGAGCTGTTTTTT.

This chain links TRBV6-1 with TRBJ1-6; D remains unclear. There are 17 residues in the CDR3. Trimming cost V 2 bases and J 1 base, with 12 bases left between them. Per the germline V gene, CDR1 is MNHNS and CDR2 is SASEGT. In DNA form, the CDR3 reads TGTGCCAGCAGTGAATTCCCAACAGTTTCCTATAATTCACCCCTCCACTTT. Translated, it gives CASSEFPTVSYNSPLHF.

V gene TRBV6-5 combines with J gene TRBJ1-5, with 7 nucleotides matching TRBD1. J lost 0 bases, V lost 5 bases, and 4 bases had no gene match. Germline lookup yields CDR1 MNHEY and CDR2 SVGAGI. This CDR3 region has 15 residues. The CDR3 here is CASSPQGNSNQPQHF. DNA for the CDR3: TGTGCCAGCAGTCCACAGGGGAATAGCAATCAGCCCCAGCATTTT.

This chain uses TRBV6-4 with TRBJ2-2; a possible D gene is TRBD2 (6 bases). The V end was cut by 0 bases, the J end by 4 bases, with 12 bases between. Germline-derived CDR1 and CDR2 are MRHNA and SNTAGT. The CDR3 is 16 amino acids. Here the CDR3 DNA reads TGTGCCAGCAGTGACTCGCGCCAGGGAGGCACCGGGGAGCTGTTTTTT. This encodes CASSDSRQGGTGELFF.

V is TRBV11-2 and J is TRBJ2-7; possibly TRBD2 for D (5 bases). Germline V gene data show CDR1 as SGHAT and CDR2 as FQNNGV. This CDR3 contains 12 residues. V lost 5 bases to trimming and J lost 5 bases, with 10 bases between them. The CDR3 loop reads CASSTVGNEQYF. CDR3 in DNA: TGTGCCAGCAGCACTGTCGGGAACGAGCAGTACTTC.

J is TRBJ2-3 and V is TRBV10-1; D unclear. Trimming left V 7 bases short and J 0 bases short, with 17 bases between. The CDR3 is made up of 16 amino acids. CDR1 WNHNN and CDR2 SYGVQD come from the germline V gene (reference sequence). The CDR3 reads CASTRSPWVSTDTQYF. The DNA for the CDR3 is TGCGCCAGCACCAGGTCGCCCTGGGTTAGCACAGATACGCAGTATTTT.

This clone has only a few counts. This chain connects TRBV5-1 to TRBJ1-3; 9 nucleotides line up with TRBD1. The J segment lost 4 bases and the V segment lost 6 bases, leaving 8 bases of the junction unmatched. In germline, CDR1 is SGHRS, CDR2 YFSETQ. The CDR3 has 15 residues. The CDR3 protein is CASKLTGGGGNTIYF. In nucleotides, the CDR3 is TGCGCCAGCAAATTAACAGGGGGCGGCGGAAACACCATATATTTT. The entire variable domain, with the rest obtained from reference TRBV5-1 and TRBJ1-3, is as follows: KAGVTQTPRYLIKTRGQQVTLSCSPISGHRSVSWYQQTPGQGLQFLFEYFSETQRNKGNFPGRFSGRQFSNSRSEMNVSTLELGDSALYLCASKLTGGGGNTIYFGEGSWLTVV.

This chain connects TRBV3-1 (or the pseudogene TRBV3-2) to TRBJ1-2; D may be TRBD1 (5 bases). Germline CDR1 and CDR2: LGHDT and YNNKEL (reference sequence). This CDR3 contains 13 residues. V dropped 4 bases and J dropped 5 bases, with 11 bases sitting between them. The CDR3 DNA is TGTGCCAGCAGCCGGGGGGACGAGTATGGCTACACCTTC. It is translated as CASSRGDEYGYTF.

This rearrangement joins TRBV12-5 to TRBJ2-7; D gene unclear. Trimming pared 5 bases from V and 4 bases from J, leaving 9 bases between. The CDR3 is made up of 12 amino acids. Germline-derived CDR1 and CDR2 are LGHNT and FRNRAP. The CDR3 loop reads CASGPSLYEQYF. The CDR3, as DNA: TGTGCTAGTGGTCCCTCCTTGTACGAGCAGTACTTC.

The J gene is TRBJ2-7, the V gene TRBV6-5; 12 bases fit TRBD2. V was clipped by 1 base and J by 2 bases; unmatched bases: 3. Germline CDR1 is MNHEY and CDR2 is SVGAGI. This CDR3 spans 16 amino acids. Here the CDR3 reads CASSYFRTSGAYEQYF. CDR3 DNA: TGTGCCAGCAGTTACTTCAGGACTAGCGGGGCCTACGAGCAGTACTTC.

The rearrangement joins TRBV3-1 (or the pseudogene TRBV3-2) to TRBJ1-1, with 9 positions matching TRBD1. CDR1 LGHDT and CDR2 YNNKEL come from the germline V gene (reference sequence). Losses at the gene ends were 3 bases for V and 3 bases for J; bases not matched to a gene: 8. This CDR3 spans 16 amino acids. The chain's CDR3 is CASSHTPTGGYTEAFF. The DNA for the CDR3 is TGTGCCAGCAGCCATACTCCGACAGGGGGTTACACTGAAGCTTTCTTT.

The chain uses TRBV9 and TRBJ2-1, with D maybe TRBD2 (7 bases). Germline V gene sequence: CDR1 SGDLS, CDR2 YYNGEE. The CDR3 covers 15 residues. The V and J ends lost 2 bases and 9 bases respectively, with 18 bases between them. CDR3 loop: CASSVGGGAASEQFF. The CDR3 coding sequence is TGTGCCAGCAGCGTTGGTGGGGGGGCTGCCAGTGAGCAGTTCTTC. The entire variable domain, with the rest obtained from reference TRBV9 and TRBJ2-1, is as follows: DSGVTQTPKHLITATGQRVTLRCSPRSGDLSVYWYQQSLDQGLQFLIQYYNGEERAKGNILERFSAQQFPDLHSELNLSSLELGDSALYFCASSVGGGAASEQFFGPGTRLTVL.

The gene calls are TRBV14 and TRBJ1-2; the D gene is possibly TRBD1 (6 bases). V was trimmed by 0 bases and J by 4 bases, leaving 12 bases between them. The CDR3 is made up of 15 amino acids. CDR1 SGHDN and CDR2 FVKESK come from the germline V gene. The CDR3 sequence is CASSQDLDSVYGYTF. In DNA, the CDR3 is TGTGCCAGCAGCCAAGACCTGGACAGCGTCTATGGCTACACCTTC.

The CDR3 reads CASSPPSGGDETQYF. The CDR3 coding sequence is TGTGCCAGCTCACCACCGTCGGGGGGCGACGAGACCCAGTACTTC. This sequence joins TRBV18 and TRBJ2-5; D is perhaps TRBD2 (7 bases). Germline loops: CDR1 KGHSH, CDR2 LQKENI. There are 15 residues in the CDR3. V was clipped by 0 bases and J by 5 bases, with 13 bases between them.

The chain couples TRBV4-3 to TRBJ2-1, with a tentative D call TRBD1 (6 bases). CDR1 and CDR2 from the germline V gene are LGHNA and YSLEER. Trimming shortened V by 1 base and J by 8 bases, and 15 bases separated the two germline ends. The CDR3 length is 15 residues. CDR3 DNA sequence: TGCGCCAGCAGCCAAGGTTTAGGGGGTTACTATGAGCAGTTCTTC. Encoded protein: CASSQGLGGYYEQFF.

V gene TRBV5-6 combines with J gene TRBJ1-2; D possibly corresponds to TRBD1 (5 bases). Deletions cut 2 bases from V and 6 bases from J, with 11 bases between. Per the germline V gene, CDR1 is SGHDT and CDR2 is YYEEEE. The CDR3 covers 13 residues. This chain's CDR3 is CASSFGGPNGYTF. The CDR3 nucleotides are TGTGCCAGCAGCTTCGGGGGTCCTAATGGCTACACCTTC.

The CDR3 DNA is TGTGCCAGCAGCTTATTTAACGGTGCAACTAATGAAAAACTGTTTTTT. Its protein is CASSLFNGATNEKLFF. This chain connects TRBV7-9 to TRBJ1-4; D unclear. The CDR3 is made up of 16 amino acids. Deletions cut 2 bases from V and 0 bases from J, with 10 bases between. Germline loops: CDR1 SEHNR, CDR2 FQNEAQ (reference sequence).

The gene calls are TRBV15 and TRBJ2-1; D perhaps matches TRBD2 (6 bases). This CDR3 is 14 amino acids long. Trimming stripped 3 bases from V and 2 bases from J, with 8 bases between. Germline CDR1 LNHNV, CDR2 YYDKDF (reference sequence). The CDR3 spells CATSRAGTYNEQFF. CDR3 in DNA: TGTGCCACCAGCAGGGCGGGAACCTACAATGAGCAGTTCTTC. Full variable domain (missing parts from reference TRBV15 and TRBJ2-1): DAMVIQNPRYQVTQFGKPVTLSCSQTLNHNVMYWYQQKSSQAPKLLFHYYDKDFNNEADTPDNFQSRRPNTSFCFLDIRSPGLGDTAMYLCATSRAGTYNEQFFGPGTRLTVL.

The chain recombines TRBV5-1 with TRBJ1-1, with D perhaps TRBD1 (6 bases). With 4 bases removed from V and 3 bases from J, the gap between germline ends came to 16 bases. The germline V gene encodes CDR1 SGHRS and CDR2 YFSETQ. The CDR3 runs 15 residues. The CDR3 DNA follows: TGCGCCAGCAGCCTGGTGGGGGGGCGTGACACTGAAGCTTTCTTT. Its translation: CASSLVGGRDTEAFF.

The CDR3 reads CASSPGRGQAANYGYTF. The DNA of the CDR3 is TGTGCCAGCTCACCAGGGAGGGGACAGGCCGCTAACTATGGCTACACCTTC. The rearrangement joins TRBV18 to TRBJ1-2, with 8 bases identical to TRBD1. CDR1 is KGHSH, CDR2 LQKENI, per germline. The CDR3 has 17 amino acids. The V and J ends lost 2 bases and 0 bases, in that order; junction bases with no gene match: 8.